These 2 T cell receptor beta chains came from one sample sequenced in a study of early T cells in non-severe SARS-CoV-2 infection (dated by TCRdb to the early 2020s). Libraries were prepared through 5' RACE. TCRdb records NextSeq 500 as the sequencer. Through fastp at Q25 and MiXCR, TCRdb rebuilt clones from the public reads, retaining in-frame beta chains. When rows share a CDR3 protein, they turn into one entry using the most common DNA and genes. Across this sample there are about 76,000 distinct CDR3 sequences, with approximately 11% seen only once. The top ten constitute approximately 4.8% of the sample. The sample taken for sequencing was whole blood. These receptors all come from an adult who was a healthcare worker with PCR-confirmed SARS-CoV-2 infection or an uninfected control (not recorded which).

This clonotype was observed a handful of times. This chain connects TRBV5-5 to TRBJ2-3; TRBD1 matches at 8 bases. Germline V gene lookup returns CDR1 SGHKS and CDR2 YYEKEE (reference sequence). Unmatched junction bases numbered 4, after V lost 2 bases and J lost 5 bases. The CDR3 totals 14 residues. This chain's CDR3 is CASSFGQGRDTQYF. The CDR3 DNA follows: TGTGCCAGCAGCTTCGGACAGGGCAGAGATACGCAGTATTTT.

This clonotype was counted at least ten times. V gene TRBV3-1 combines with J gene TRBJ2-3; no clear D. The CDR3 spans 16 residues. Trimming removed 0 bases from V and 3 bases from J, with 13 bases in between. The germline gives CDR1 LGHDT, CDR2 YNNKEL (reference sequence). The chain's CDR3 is CASSQDGNRWTDTQYF. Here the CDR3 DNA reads TGTGCCAGCAGCCAAGATGGGAACAGATGGACAGATACGCAGTATTTT.